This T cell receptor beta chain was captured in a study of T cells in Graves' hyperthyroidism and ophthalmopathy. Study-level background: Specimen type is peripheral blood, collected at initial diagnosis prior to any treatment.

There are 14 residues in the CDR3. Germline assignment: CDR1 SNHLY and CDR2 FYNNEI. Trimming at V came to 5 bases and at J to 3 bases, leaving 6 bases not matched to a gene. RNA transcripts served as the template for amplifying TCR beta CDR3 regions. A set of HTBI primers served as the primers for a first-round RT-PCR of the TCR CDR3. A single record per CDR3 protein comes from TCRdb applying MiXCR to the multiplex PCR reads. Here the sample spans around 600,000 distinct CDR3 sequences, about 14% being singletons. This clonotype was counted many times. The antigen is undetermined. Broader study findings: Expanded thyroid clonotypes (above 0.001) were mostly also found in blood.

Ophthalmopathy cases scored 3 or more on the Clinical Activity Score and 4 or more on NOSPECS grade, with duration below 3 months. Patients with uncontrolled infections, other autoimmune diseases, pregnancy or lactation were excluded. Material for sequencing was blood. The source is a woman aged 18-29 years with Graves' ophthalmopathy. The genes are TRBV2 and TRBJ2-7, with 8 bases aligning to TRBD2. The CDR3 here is CASSLVGRVYEQYF. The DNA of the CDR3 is TGTGCCAGCAGTCTTGTCGGGAGGGTCTACGAGCAGTACTTC.